The 2 T cell receptor beta chains in this list originate from one sample, sequenced in a study of cytomegalovirus exposure and HLA in healthy donors (dated by TCRdb to 2015 to 2018). The library was produced with the immunoSEQ multiplex PCR assay. In its TCRdb copy, this immuneACCESS table keeps in-frame sequences only and misses some clones. Where compared with another copy, unresolved V genes explain less than half of these, and the others have no known cause. Here the sample has about 150,000 clones; 89% occur a single time. In total, the top ten clones hold 9% of the sample. The sequenced sample consisted of PBMCs. These receptor sequences come from a woman between 18 and 29 years old in good health and CMV-seropositive.

This clone was seen a handful of times. The chain links TRBV5-6 to TRBJ2-5; D is uncertain. The CDR3 has 11 amino acids. In germline, CDR1 is SGHDT, CDR2 YYEEEE. Trimming removed 4 bases at V and 2 bases at J, with 3 bases between. CDR3 sequence: CASSLQETQYF. In nucleotides, the CDR3 is TGTGCCAGCAGCCTTCAAGAGACCCAGTACTTC. Full variable domain (remainder filled in from reference TRBV5-6 and TRBJ2-5): DAGVTQSPTHLIKTRGQQVTLRCSPKSGHDTVSWYQQALGQGPQFIFQYYEEEERQRGNFPDRFSGHQFPNYSSELNVNALLLGDSALYLCASSLQETQYFGPGTRLLVL.

The rearrangement joins TRBV7-6 to TRBJ2-5; 8 bases agree with TRBD1. Per the germline V gene, CDR1 is SGHVS and CDR2 is FNYEAQ. Trimming cost V 7 bases and J 5 bases; bases outside gene matches: 9. The CDR3 has 14 amino acids. The CDR3 DNA is TGTGCCAGCACCCGGTCAGGGGGCGCCGAGACCCAGTACTTC. It is translated as CASTRSGGAETQYF.